The clone carrying this T cell receptor beta chain was seen many times. Its antigen is unknown. This CDR3 is built from 16 residues. V was trimmed by 6 bases and J by 3 bases, leaving 20 bases between them. CDR1 and CDR2 from the germline V gene are MDHEN and SYDVKM. The data were obtained in a study of T cells in Graves' hyperthyroidism and ophthalmopathy. Study results and limitations: Blood held most thyroid clonotypes expanded above 0.001 frequency. Classification by a 13 V-J model distinguished ophthalmopathy from stable hyperthyroidism.

Stable Graves' hyperthyroidism meant no ophthalmopathy progression within 18 months. Using RNA transcripts as the source, TCR beta CDR3 regions were amplified. HTBI primers were the set used in a first-round RT-PCR of the TCR CDR3. Using its own MiXCR run on the multiplex PCR reads, TCRdb lists one record per CDR3 protein. This table has roughly 700,000 distinct CDR3 sequences, roughly 17% appearing once. The gene calls are TRBV28 and TRBJ1-1; D possibly corresponds to TRBD1 (6 bases). Sequencing used blood. This TCR derives from a man in his fifties with Graves' hyperthyroidism. The CDR3 DNA follows: TGTGCCAGCAGACTACAGGGTCTCGGCGCGGACACTGAAGCTTTCTTT. Translating gives CASRLQGLGADTEAFF. The complete variable domain, with remaining parts taken from reference TRBV28 and TRBJ1-1, reads DVKVTQSSRYLVKRTGEKVFLECVQDMDHENMFWYRQDPGLGLRLIYFSYDVKMKEKGDIPEGYSVSREKKERFSLILESASTNQTSMYLCASRLQGLGADTEAFFGQGTRLTVV.